This is a list of T cell receptor beta chains from one sample in a study of blood T cell repertoires in COVID-19. Assay: immunoSEQ multiplex PCR; the TCRdb copy retains only in-frame clones and omits some. This table holds around 300,000 clones, approximately 90% found once. The specimen sequenced was peripheral blood. These receptors came from a woman aged 25 to 45 with COVID-19, enrolled during active disease. CDR3s include the opening cysteine and the closing phenylalanine or tryptophan. D genes are given only for firm matches. A row's size may be missing; if present it is once, few, many or a size class.

d_gene | abundance | j_gene | v_gene | CDR3aa | CDR3nt
NA | once | TRBJ2-1 | TRBV24-1 | CASGVRDNEQFF | TGTGCCTCGGGGGTGCGTGACAATGAGCAGTTCTTC
NA | NA | TRBJ2-6 | TRBV28 | CASSSPSSGANVLTF | TGTGCCAGCAGTTCCCCCAGCTCTGGGGCCAACGTCCTGACTTTC
NA | NA | TRBJ1-1 | TRBV19 | CASRGQGYTEAFF | TGTGCCAGTAGGGGCCAGGGGTACACTGAAGCTTTCTTT
TRBD2 | NA | TRBJ2-5 | TRBV7-6 | CASSVTSGSYETQYF | TGTGCCAGCAGCGTCACTAGCGGGAGTTATGAGACCCAGTACTTC
NA | NA | TRBJ2-1 | TRBV30 | CAWSVLREGGEQFF | TGTGCCTGGAGTGTACTAAGGGAAGGAGGTGAGCAGTTCTTC
TRBD1 | NA | TRBJ1-6 | TRBV9 | CASSRNSGTGSTLNNSPLHF | TGTGCCAGCAGCCGAAACTCAGGGACAGGGTCTACCCTCAATAATTCACCCCTCCACTTT
NA | NA | TRBJ2-3 | TRBV11-2 | CASSFSRGAGSTDTQYF | TGTGCCAGCAGCTTCTCTCGGGGGGCGGGAAGCACAGATACGCAGTATTTT
NA | NA | TRBJ2-7 | TRBV7-8 | CASSLATVRGYEQYF | TGTGCCAGCAGCTTAGCTACGGTTAGGGGCTACGAGCAGTACTTC
TRBD1 | once | TRBJ1-1 | TRBV29-1 | CSVWTGAEAFF | TGCAGCGTATGGACAGGGGCTGAAGCTTTCTTT
TRBD2 | NA | TRBJ2-2 | TRBV30 | CAWSGSRAGGGGELFF | TGTGCCTGGAGTGGATCGAGAGCGGGGGGCGGCGGGGAGCTGTTTTTT
NA | NA | TRBJ2-7 | TRBV9 | CASSVAAGRLSEQYF | TGTGCCAGCAGCGTAGCGGCGGGAAGGTTAAGTGAGCAGTACTTC
TRBD1 | NA | TRBJ2-7 | TRBV6-5 | CASVPRGHYEQYF | TGTGCCAGCGTCCCAAGGGGGCACTACGAGCAGTACTTC
NA | NA | TRBJ2-1 | TRBV5-3 | CARRGRCGTAPYNEQFF | TGTGCCAGAAGGGGAAGGTGCGGGACGGCCCCCTACAATGAGCAGTTCTTC
TRBD1 | NA | TRBJ1-5 | TRBV4-1 | CASSLDRGNQPQHF | TGCGCCAGCAGCCTAGACAGGGGCAATCAGCCCCAGCATTTT
TRBD2 | NA | TRBJ2-3 | TRBV9 | CASSASGLAGPDTQYF | TGTGCCAGCAGCGCCTCGGGACTAGCGGGCCCGGATACGCAGTATTTT
NA | NA | TRBJ2-3 | TRBV6-5 | CASTRLLTDTQYF | TGTGCCAGCACCCGTCTTTTGACAGATACGCAGTATTTT
NA | NA | TRBJ1-3 | TRBV25-1 | CASSRGIGPHASGNTIYF | TGTGCCAGCAGTAGGGGGATCGGCCCTCACGCCTCTGGAAACACCATATATTTT
NA | once | TRBJ1-5 | TRBV7-9 | CASSPSAPGGNQPQHF | TGTGCCAGCAGCCCCTCAGCCCCAGGTGGGAATCAGCCCCAGCATTTT
TRBD1 | few | TRBJ1-1 | TRBV30 | CAWGLDRVTEAFF | TGTGCCTGGGGTTTGGACAGGGTGACTGAAGCTTTCTTT
NA | NA | TRBJ2-1 | TRBV29-1 | CSVKPRSSYNEQFF | TGCAGCGTTAAACCACGGTCCTCCTACAATGAGCAGTTCTTC
TRBD1 | NA | TRBJ2-7 | TRBV2 | CASDLGRGREQYF | TGTGCCAGCGACCTGGGCAGGGGGCGCGAGCAGTACTTC
NA | NA | TRBJ2-5 | TRBV18 | CASSPSQLINPRGTQYF | TGTGCCAGCTCACCAAGTCAGTTGATTAACCCAAGGGGGACCCAGTACTTC
TRBD2 | NA | TRBJ2-4 | TRBV5-1 | CASSLESSGKAIQYF | TGCGCCAGCAGCTTGGAGAGTAGCGGGAAGGCCATTCAGTACTTC
NA | NA | TRBJ1-1 | TRBV6-1 | CASSDRGSVTEAFF | TGTGCCAGCAGTGACCGGGGGAGCGTCACTGAAGCTTTCTTT
NA | NA | TRBJ1-2 | TRBV11-2 | CASTLDGGPNYGYTF | TGTGCCAGCACCTTAGACGGGGGTCCTAACTATGGCTACACCTTC
TRBD1 | NA | TRBJ2-2 | TRBV7-7 | CASRPGTVNTGELFF | TGTGCCAGCAGACCCGGGACAGTGAACACCGGGGAGCTGTTTTTT